These 20 T cell receptor beta chains were all obtained from the same sample, sequenced in a study of shared clonotypes between healthy human individuals. Only in-frame clones appear in the TCRdb table, and some are missing; sequencing was by immunoSEQ multiplex PCR. The sample holds hundreds of thousands of clones, around 77% seen once. The specimen sequenced was PBMCs. Receptor source: a middle-aged woman in good health. Some clones in this sample may be carry-over from other donors' samples.

V is TRBV2 and J is TRBJ2-2; D gene uncertain. Trimming shortened V by 5 bases and J by 6 bases, and 25 bases separated the two germline ends. Per the germline V gene, CDR1 is SNHLY and CDR2 is FYNNEI. The CDR3 loop spans 18 amino acids. The CDR3 protein is CASSLTGHTILGSGELFF. Here the CDR3 DNA reads TGTGCCAGCAGTCTGACCGGTCATACGATCTTGGGTTCCGGGGAGCTGTTTTTT.

V and J are TRBV4-2 and TRBJ2-1, with 8 bases matching TRBD2. V was pared by 1 base and J by 8 bases, with 4 bases of the junction left unmatched. This CDR3 has 14 amino acids. Germline CDR1 and CDR2: LGHNA and YNFKEQ. The CDR3, as DNA: TGTGCCAGCAGCCAAGGGCGGGAGGTAGATGAGCAGTTCTTC. Translated: CASSQGREVDEQFF.

Details on this clone: This likely stems from a read error, as it lies one base from a far larger clone. V gene TRBV30 combines with J gene TRBJ1-4; D not certain. The length of the CDR3 is 15 residues. The ends were cut back, 2 bases at V and 10 bases at J, with 20 bases in the middle. CDR1 is GTSNPN, CDR2 SVGIG, per germline (reference sequence). DNA of the CDR3: TGTGCCTGGAGTCTTTCCGGAACCTCAAGGAGAAAACTGTTTTTT. Translation gives CAWSLSGTSRRKLFF.

In its sample, this clone was seen a few times. This probably arose from a read error, given a far larger clone one base away. Other nucleotide sequences from this sample produce the same CDR3. The CDR3 loop is CSVVEQVNQPQHF. The DNA of the CDR3 is TGCAGCGTCGTGGAACAGGTCAATCAGCCCCAGCATTTT. The chain couples TRBV29-1 to TRBJ1-5, with D maybe TRBD1 (5 bases). Per the germline V gene, CDR1 is SQVTM and CDR2 is ANQGSEA. Deletions cut 6 bases from V and 3 bases from J, with 12 bases between. The CDR3 is made up of 13 amino acids.

This clone was counted only a few times. In the same sample, other DNA sequences code for this CDR3. This chain joins TRBV9 and TRBJ2-1, with a possible D match to TRBD2 (6 bases). Germline CDR1 is SGDLS and CDR2 is YYNGEE. V shed 0 bases and J shed 7 bases, with 14 bases lying between them. The CDR3 extends over 15 amino acids. CDR3 residues: CASSVGGIRDNEQFF. The DNA for the CDR3 is TGTGCCAGCAGCGTAGGCGGGATTCGAGATAATGAGCAGTTCTTC.

The CDR3 DNA follows: TGCGGCGGGGTGTACAATGAGCAGTTCTTC. This translates into CGGVYNEQFF. The gene calls are TRBV29-1 and TRBJ2-1, with D tentatively TRBD2 (6 bases). CDR3 length equals 10 residues. The germline CDR1 and CDR2 sequences are SQVTM and ANQGSEA.

Note on this clone: This is likely an artifact of a read error, given a far larger clone one base away. The rearrangement joins TRBV28 to TRBJ2-1, with a possible D match to TRBD2 (6 bases). V was clipped by 4 bases and J by 7 bases, with 14 bases between them. This CDR3 comprises 14 residues. Germline V CDR1 and CDR2: MDHEN, SYDVKM. The CDR3 DNA sequence: TGTGCCAGCAGTTCAGCGGGCCCGAGGAATGAGCAGTTCTTC. Protein product: CASSSAGPRNEQFF. Full variable domain (outside the CDR3, taken from reference TRBV28 and TRBJ2-1): DVKVTQSSRYLVKRTGEKVFLECVQDMDHENMFWYRQDPGLGLRLIYFSYDVKMKEKGDIPEGYSVSREKKERFSLILESASTNQTSMYLCASSSAGPRNEQFFGPGTRLTVL.

There are a few counts of this clone. CDR3 sequence reads: CSVAVLAMGYEQYF. The CDR3 DNA is TGCAGCGTTGCCGTCCTAGCGATGGGTTACGAGCAGTACTTC. The chain employs TRBV29-1 and TRBJ2-7; a weak D match, TRBD2 (6 bases). Germline values: CDR1 SQVTM, CDR2 ANQGSEA. This CDR3 region has 14 residues. V shed 4 bases and J shed 4 bases, with 17 bases lying between them.

This clone was counted once. A far bigger clonotype differs at one base, so this is likely a read error. The chain is built from TRBV30 and TRBJ1-1; D is undetermined. Germline assignment: CDR1 GTSNPN and CDR2 SVGIG (reference sequence). This CDR3 is built from 13 residues. V lost 4 bases to trimming and J lost 7 bases, with 16 bases between them. The CDR3 here is CAWNRDLYIEAFF. The CDR3 coding sequence is TGTGCCTGGAATCGGGATTTGTACATTGAAGCTTTCTTT.

This chain links TRBV28 with TRBJ1-3; TRBD1 agrees at 11 bases. Per the germline V gene, CDR1 is MDHEN and CDR2 is SYDVKM. CDR3 length equals 17 residues. V was clipped by 4 bases and J by 1 base; unmatched bases: 6. This chain's CDR3 is CASSSGQGAVSGNTIYF. CDR3 nucleotides: TGTGCCAGCAGTTCTGGACAGGGGGCGGTGTCTGGAAACACCATATATTTT.

The chain has TRBV4-2 and TRBJ2-2; unclear D gene. Trimming cost V 0 bases and J 4 bases, with 6 bases left between them. This CDR3 is built from 14 residues. Germline CDR1 and CDR2: LGHNA and YNFKEQ. As DNA, the CDR3 is TGTGCCAGCAGCCAAGAAACAGCCACCGGGGAGCTGTTTTTT. Its protein product is CASSQETATGELFF.

As regards this clone: This may be a read error, as it is one base from a much larger clone. The chain combines TRBV5-1 with TRBJ2-3; 7 nucleotides agree with TRBD1. The ends lost 3 bases at V and 6 bases at J; junction bases unmatched: 7. CDR3 size: 14 residues. Germline V CDR1 and CDR2: SGHRS, YFSETQ. DNA for the CDR3: TGCGCCAGCAGCTCGACAGGGTTTCGGGATACGCAGTATTTT. Protein: CASSSTGFRDTQYF.

There are a few counts of this clone. The chain employs TRBV7-6 and TRBJ2-3, with a possible D match to TRBD2 (6 bases). The CDR3 has 14 amino acids. Trimming pared 7 bases from V and 1 base from J, leaving 12 bases between. Germline V gene data show CDR1 as SGHVS and CDR2 as FNYEAQ. The CDR3 loop is CASTRGTGTDTQYF. CDR3 sequence (DNA): TGTGCCAGCACCCGCGGGACGGGCACAGATACGCAGTATTTT.

The rearrangement links TRBV5-1 to TRBJ1-3, with D possibly TRBD1 on 5 matching bases. Germline assignment: CDR1 SGHRS and CDR2 YFSETQ. The CDR3 contains 15 residues. With 0 bases removed from V and 2 bases from J, the gap between germline ends came to 9 bases. CDR3 protein: CASSLEGTAGNTIYF. CDR3 sequence (DNA): TGCGCCAGCAGCTTGGAGGGGACGGCTGGAAACACCATATATTTT.

The V gene is TRBV29-1, the J gene TRBJ1-1, with D possibly TRBD1 on 5 matching bases. The germline gives CDR1 SQVTM, CDR2 ANQGSEA. The length of the CDR3 is 13 residues. CDR3 region: CTTLGPENTEAFF. The CDR3 region has the DNA TGCACCACACTGGGGCCGGAGAACACTGAAGCTTTCTTT.

Ten or more counts support this clone. This CDR3 reads CASSLEIFPTEAFF. The CDR3 DNA reads TGTGCCAGCAGCTTAGAAATATTCCCCACTGAAGCTTTCTTT. V and J are TRBV7-8 and TRBJ1-1; D is uncertain. This CDR3 contains 14 residues. Germline V gives CDR1 SGHVS, CDR2 FQNEAQ. V lost 1 base, J lost 4 bases, and 10 bases lay in between.

The chain links TRBV10-3 to TRBJ2-3; D possibly uses TRBD1 or TRBD2 (5 bases each). This CDR3 spans 13 amino acids. The V end was cut by 6 bases, the J end by 1 base, with 8 bases between. CDR1 is ENHRY, CDR2 SYGVKD, per germline. The CDR3 here is CAIRRDRTDTQYF. The CDR3 DNA follows: TGTGCCATCAGAAGGGACCGCACAGATACGCAGTATTTT.

The rearrangement links TRBV29-1 to TRBJ2-7; no definite D call. The germline V gene encodes CDR1 SQVTM and CDR2 ANQGSEA. Trimming stripped 6 bases from V and 2 bases from J, with 11 bases between. The CDR3 contains 12 residues. CDR3 in DNA: TGCAGCGTAAAGGAACTACCCTACGAGCAGTACTTC. It encodes CSVKELPYEQYF.

This sequence joins TRBV5-1 and TRBJ2-5, with D perhaps being TRBD1 or TRBD2 (5 bases each). V dropped 4 bases and J dropped 7 bases, with 11 bases sitting between them. Germline V gives CDR1 SGHRS, CDR2 YFSETQ. CDR3 length: 12 residues. The chain's CDR3 is CASSPERGTQYF. In DNA, the CDR3 is TGCGCCAGCAGCCCCGAGAGGGGGACCCAGTACTTC.

The chain carries TRBV6-4 and TRBJ2-3; 7 nucleotides match TRBD1. The CDR3 loop spans 16 amino acids. CDR1 and CDR2 from the germline V gene are MRHNA and SNTAGT. The V segment lost 2 bases and the J segment 0 bases; nucleotides outside the gene matches: 5. CDR3 sequence: CASSDQGTASTDTQYF. Written as DNA, the CDR3 is TGTGCCAGCAGTGACCAGGGGACAGCAAGCACAGATACGCAGTATTTT.